A selection of T cell receptor beta chains follows, all from one sample in a study of control samples from healthy donors and cancer patients. Sequenced by immunoSEQ multiplex PCR; TCRdb stores in-frame clones only, minus some. The sample includes about 120,000 clones, 80% to 95% of them seen just once. The sequencing sample was made of blood. The receptors come from a man between 40 and 49 years old in good health. The CDR3 runs from the conserved cysteine through the conserved F or W. The D gene is left open where the match is weak. Clone size appears in some rows only: once, few, many, or a class for an expanded clone.

clone_size d_call j_call v_call cdr3_nt cdr3_aa
. . TRBJ2-2 TRBV4-2 TGTGCCAGCAGCCATCTGGGCCCCGGGGAGCTGTTTTTT CASSHLGPGELFF
. TRBD1 TRBJ1-2 TRBV19 TGTGCCAGTAGTATAATGAAAGGACAGGGATTCTATGGCTACACCTTC CASSIMKGQGFYGYTF
. . TRBJ1-3 TRBV21-1 TGTGCCAGCAGCATGAAACGGACAGCGGCCTCTGGAAACACCATATATTTT CASSMKRTAASGNTIYF
. . TRBJ1-1 TRBV27 TGTGCCAGCAGCCCCTTTACAGGACGAAACACTGAAGCTTTCTTT CASSPFTGRNTEAFF
few . TRBJ1-5 TRBV16 TGTGCCAGCAGCCAAGCAGGGAGCAATCAGCCCCAGCATTTT CASSQAGSNQPQHF
. TRBD1 TRBJ2-1 TRBV9 TGTGCCAGCAGCGAGTGGCGACAGGGGGCCTTGAATGAGCAGTTCTTC CASSEWRQGALNEQFF
. . TRBJ1-1 TRBV9 TGTGCCAGCAGCGTAGACCCTTCACGAGAAGCTTTCTTT CASSVDPSREAFF
. . TRBJ1-2 TRBV5-1 TGCGCCAGCAGCTTGGAGGGGCTTGGAGCTAACTATGGCTACACCTTC CASSLEGLGANYGYTF
once . TRBJ1-6 TRBV6-5 TGTGCCAGCAGTCAAATCTATAATTCACCCCTCCACTTT CASSQIYNSPLHF
once TRBD2 TRBJ2-3 TRBV5-1 TGCGCCAGCAGCTTGGACGTAGCGGGGGGGCCCGATACGCAGTATTTT CASSLDVAGGPDTQYF
once TRBD1 TRBJ1-2 TRBV6-5 TGTGCCAGCAGTTACAGAGAGGACAGGGGGAGGTATGGCTACACCTTC CASSYREDRGRYGYTF
few TRBD1 TRBJ1-6 TRBV29-1 TGCAGCGTTGCGGGTGACAGGGGTTCACCCCTCCACTTT CSVAGDRGSPLHF
. TRBD1 TRBJ1-1 TRBV12-3/TRBV12-4 TGTGCCAGCAGCCTACAGGGGTTCACTGAAGCTTTCTTT CASSLQGFTEAFF
. TRBD2 TRBJ2-5 TRBV19 TGTGCCAGTAGTATGACTAGCGGACAAGAGACCCAGTACTTC CASSMTSGQETQYF
. . TRBJ2-3 TRBV21-1 TGTGCCAGCAGCAAAAGTCGAGGAGTCCTAGCGGGGGTTGGAGATACGCAGTATTTT CASSKSRGVLAGVGDTQYF
few . TRBJ2-1 TRBV6-4 TGTGCCAGCAGTGCTGAAGACAGCTACAATGAGCAGTTCTTC CASSAEDSYNEQFF